The source of this TCR beta chain is a study of cytomegalovirus exposure and HLA in healthy donors. The table lists this clone with a few counts. Its matching antigen is unknown. General study points: Published work reported that the classifier diagnosed cytomegalovirus status with high specificity and sensitivity. Some TCR beta chains (roughly 160 of them) were listed as cytomegalovirus-associated. CMV antigen specificity was confirmed in vitro for a few CMV-associated chains.

Clones were sequenced by immunoSEQ multiplex PCR, and TCRdb holds only the in-frame ones, with some missing. This repertoire shows 150,000 to 200,000 clones, more than 80% found once; its top ten account for roughly 6.5%. Trimming took 5 bases from V and 5 from J; bases not matched to a gene: 11. Germline CDR1 MNHEY, CDR2 SMNVEV (reference sequence). The CDR3 consists of 15 residues. Material: PBMCs. This sequence joins TRBV27 and TRBJ1-1; 7 bases match TRBD1. The source of this sequence is a young man in good health and CMV-seropositive. CDR3 sequence: CASSRLTGARTEAFF. The CDR3 coding sequence is TGTGCCAGCAGTCGACTCACAGGGGCCCGAACTGAAGCTTTCTTT.